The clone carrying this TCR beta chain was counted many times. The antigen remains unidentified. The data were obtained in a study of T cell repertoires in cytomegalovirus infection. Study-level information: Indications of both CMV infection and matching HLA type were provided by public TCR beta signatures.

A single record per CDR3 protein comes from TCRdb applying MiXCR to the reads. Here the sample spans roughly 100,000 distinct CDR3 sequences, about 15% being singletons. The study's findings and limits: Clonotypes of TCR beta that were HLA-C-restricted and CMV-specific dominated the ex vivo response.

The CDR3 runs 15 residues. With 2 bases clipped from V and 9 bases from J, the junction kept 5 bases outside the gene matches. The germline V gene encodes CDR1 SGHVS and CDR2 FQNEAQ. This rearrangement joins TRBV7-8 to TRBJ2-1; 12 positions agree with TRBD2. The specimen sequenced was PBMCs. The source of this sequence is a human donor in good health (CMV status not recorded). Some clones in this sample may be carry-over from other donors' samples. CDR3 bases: TGTGCCAGCAGCTTACTAGCGGGGGGGCCCAGTGAGCAGTTCTTC. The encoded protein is CASSLLAGGPSEQFF.